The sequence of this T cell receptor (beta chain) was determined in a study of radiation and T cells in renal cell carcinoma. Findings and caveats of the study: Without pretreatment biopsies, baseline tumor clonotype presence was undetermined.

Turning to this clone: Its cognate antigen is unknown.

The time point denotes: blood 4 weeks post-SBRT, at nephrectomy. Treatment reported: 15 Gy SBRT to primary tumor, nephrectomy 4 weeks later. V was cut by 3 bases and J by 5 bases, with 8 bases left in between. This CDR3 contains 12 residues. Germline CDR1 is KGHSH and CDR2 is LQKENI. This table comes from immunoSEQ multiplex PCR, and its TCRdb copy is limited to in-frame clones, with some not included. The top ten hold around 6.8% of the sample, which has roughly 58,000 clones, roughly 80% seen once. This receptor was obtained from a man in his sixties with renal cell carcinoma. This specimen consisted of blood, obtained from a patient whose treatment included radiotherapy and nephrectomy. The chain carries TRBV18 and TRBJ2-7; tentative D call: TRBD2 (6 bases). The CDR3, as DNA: TGTGCCAGCTCACCGGAGGGTAACGAGCAGTACGTC. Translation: CASSPEGNEQYV.